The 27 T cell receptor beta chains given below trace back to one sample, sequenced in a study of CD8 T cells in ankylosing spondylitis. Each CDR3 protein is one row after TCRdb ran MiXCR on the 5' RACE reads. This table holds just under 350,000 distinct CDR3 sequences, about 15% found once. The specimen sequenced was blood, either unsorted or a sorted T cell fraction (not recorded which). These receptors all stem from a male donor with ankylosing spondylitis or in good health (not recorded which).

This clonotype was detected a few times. The CDR3 spells CASSDQPGMTDTQYF. CDR3 sequence (DNA): TGTGCCAGCAGTGACCAGCCGGGAATGACAGATACGCAGTATTTT. The rearrangement joins TRBV6-1 to TRBJ2-3, with a weak D call TRBD2 (5 bases). Germline V CDR1 and CDR2: MNHNS, SASEGT. V was shortened by 3 bases and J by 3 bases, with 13 bases between the two germline ends. This CDR3 is 15 amino acids long.

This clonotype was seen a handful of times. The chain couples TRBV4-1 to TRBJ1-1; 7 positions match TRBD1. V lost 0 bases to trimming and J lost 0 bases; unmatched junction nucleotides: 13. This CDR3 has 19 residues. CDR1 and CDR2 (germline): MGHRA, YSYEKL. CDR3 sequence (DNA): TGCGCCAGCAGCCAAGATCGCCCTTGGCACAGGGGAGTGAACACTGAAGCTTTCTTT. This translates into CASSQDRPWHRGVNTEAFF.

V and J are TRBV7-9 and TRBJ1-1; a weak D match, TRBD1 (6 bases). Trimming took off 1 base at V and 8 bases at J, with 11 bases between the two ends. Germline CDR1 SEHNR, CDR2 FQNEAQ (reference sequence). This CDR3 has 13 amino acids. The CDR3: CASSLGERGEAFF. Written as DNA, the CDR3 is TGTGCCAGCAGCTTAGGGGAGAGGGGGGAAGCTTTCTTT.

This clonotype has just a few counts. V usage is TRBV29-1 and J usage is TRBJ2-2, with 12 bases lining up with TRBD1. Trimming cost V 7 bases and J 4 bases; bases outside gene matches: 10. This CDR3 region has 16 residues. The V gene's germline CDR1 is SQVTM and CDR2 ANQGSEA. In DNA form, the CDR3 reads TGCAGCGCCCGGGACAGGGGGCACTCATCCACCGGGGAGCTGTTTTTT. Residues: CSARDRGHSSTGELFF.

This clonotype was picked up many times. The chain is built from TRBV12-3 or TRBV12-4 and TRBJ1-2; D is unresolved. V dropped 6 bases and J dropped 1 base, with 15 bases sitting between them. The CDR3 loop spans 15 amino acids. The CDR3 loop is CASSEDPGSNYGYTF. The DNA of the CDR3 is TGTGCCAGCAGCGAGGACCCAGGCAGTAACTATGGCTACACCTTC.

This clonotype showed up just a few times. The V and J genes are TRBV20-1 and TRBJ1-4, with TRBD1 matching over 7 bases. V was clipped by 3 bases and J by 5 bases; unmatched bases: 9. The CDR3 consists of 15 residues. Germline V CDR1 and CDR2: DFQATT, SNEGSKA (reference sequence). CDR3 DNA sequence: TGCAGTGCTAGGCGGGGACAGCGCATCAATGAAAAACTGTTTTTT. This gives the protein CSARRGQRINEKLFF.

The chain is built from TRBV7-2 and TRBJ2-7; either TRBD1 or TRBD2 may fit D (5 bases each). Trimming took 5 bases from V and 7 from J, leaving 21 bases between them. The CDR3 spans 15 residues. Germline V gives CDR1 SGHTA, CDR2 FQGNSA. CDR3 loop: CASSPGTGSIGEQYF. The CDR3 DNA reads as TGTGCCAGCAGCCCCGGGACGGGCTCTATTGGAGAGCAGTACTTC.

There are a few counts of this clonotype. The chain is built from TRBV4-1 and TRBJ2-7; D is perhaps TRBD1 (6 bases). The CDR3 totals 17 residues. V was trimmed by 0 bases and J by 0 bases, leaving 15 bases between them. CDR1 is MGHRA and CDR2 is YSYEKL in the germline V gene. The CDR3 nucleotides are TGCGCCAGCAGCCAAGATCGAGGGACAAGTTACTCCTACGAGCAGTACTTC. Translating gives CASSQDRGTSYSYEQYF.

The DNA of the CDR3 is TGTGCCTGGAGCGAGAGGAGGACGGTTAACACCGGGGAGCTGTTTTTT. Protein product: CAWSERRTVNTGELFF. This sequence joins TRBV30 and TRBJ2-2, with D perhaps TRBD2 (5 bases). The CDR3 extends over 16 amino acids. Germline V gives CDR1 GTSNPN, CDR2 SVGIG (reference sequence). Trimming removed 3 bases from V and 2 bases from J, with 16 bases in between.

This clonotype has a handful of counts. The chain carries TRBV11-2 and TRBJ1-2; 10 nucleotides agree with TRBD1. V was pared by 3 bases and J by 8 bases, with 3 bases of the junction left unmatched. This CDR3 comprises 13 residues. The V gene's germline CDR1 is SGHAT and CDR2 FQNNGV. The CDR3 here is CASSFDRGLGYTF. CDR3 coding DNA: TGTGCCAGCAGCTTTGACAGGGGGCTAGGCTACACCTTC.

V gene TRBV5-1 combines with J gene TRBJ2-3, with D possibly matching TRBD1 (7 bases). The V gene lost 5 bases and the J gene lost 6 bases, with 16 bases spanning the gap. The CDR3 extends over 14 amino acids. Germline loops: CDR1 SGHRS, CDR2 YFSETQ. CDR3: CASREGAFTDTQYF. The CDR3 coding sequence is TGCGCCAGCAGGGAGGGGGCTTTCACGGATACGCAGTATTTT.

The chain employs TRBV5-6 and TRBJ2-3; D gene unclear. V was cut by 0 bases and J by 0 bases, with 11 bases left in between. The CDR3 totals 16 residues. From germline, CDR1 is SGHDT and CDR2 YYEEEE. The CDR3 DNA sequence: TGTGCCAGCAGCTTGGGCTTGGATGTGAGCACAGATACGCAGTATTTT. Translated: CASSLGLDVSTDTQYF. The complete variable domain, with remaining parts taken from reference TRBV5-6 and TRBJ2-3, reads DAGVTQSPTHLIKTRGQQVTLRCSPKSGHDTVSWYQQALGQGPQFIFQYYEEEERQRGNFPDRFSGHQFPNYSSELNVNALLLGDSALYLCASSLGLDVSTDTQYFGPGTRLTVL.

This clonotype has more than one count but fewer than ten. The CDR3 bases are TGTGCCAGCAGCTCTCTAGCGGGAGGGGCCTACAATGAGCAGTTCTTC. Protein product: CASSSLAGGAYNEQFF. The rearrangement joins TRBV5-4 to TRBJ2-1, with 12 bases identical to TRBD2. CDR3 length: 16 residues. Germline lookup yields CDR1 SGHNT and CDR2 YYREEE (reference sequence). The trim removed 3 bases at V and 2 bases at J, leaving 3 bases unmatched.

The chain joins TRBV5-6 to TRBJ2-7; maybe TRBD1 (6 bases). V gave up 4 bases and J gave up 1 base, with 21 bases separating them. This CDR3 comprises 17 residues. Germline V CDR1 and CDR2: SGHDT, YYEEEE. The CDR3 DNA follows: TGTGCCAGCAGCAATACAAAGGGGGTACAGGATTCCTACGAGCAGTACTTC. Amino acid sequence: CASSNTKGVQDSYEQYF.

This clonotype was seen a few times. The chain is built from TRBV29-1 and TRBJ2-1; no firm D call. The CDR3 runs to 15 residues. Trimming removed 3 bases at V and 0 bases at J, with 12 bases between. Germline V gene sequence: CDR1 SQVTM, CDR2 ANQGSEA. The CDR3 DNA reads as TGCAGCGTTGACAAGCAGTCTATCTCCTACAATGAGCAGTTCTTC. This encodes CSVDKQSISYNEQFF.

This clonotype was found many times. This chain's CDR3 is CASTETGTETQYF. Written as DNA, the CDR3 is TGTGCCAGCACCGAAACAGGGACCGAGACCCAGTACTTC. This sequence joins TRBV6-5 and TRBJ2-5; possibly TRBD1 for D (6 bases). Trimming removed 7 bases from V and 5 bases from J, with 14 bases in between. Germline loops: CDR1 MNHEY, CDR2 SVGAGI. CDR3 length equals 13 residues.

The CDR3 protein is CASSQPGPSTDTQYF. Written as DNA, the CDR3 is TGTGCCAGCAGCCAACCGGGACCTTCCACAGATACGCAGTATTTT. The chain recombines TRBV4-2 with TRBJ2-3, with D perhaps given as TRBD1 or TRBD2 (5 bases each). The CDR3 runs 15 residues. Trimming left V 2 bases short and J 2 bases short, with 11 bases between. CDR1 and CDR2 (germline): LGHNA, YNFKEQ.

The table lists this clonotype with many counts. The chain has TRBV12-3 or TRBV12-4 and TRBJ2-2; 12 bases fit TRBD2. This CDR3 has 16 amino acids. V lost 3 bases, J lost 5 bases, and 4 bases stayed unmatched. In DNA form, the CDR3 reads TGTGCCAGCAGTTTTTGGCTAGCGGGAGGGACCGGGGAGCTGTTTTTT. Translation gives CASSFWLAGGTGELFF.

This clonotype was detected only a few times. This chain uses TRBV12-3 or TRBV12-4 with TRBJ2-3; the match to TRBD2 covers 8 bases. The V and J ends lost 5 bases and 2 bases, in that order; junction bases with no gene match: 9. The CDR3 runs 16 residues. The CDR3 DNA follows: TGTGCCAGCAGTCGGAGGGGCGGGGGGACCACAGATACGCAGTATTTT. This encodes CASSRRGGGTTDTQYF.

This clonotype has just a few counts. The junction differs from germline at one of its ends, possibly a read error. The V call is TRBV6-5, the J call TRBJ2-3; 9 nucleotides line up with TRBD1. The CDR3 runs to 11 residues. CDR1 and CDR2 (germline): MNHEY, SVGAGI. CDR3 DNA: TGTGCCAGCAGTCGACAGGGGGTCCATCATTTT. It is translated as CASSRQGVHHF.

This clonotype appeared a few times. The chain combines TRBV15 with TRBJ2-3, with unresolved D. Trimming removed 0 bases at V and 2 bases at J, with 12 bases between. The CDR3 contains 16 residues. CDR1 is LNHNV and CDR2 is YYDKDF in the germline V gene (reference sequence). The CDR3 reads CATSRELGFLTDTQYF. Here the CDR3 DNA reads TGTGCCACCAGCAGAGAATTGGGCTTCCTCACAGATACGCAGTATTTT.

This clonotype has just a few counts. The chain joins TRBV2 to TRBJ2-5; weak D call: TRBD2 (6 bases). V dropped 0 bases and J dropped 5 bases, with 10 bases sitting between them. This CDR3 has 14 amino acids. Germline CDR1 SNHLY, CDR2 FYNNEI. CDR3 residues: CASSEAGGPETQYF. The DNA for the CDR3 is TGTGCCAGCAGTGAAGCGGGGGGACCGGAGACCCAGTACTTC. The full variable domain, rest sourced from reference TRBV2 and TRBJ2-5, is EPEVTQTPSHQVTQMGQEVILRCVPISNHLYFYWYRQILGQKVEFLVSFYNNEISEKSEIFDDQFSVERPDGSNFTLKIRSTKLEDSAMYFCASSEAGGPETQYFGPGTRLLVL.

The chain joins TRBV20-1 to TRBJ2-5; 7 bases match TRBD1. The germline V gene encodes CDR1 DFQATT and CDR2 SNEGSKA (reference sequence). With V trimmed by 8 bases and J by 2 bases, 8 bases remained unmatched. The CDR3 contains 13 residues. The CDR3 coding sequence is TGCAGTATCACTGGACAGGAGCAAGAGACCCAGTACTTC. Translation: CSITGQEQETQYF.

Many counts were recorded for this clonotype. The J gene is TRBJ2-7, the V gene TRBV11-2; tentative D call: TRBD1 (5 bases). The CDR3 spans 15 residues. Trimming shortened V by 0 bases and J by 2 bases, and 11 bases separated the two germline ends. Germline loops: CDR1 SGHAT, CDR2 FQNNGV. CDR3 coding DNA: TGTGCCAGCAGCTTAGATTCTGGGGCTGCCTACGAGCAGTACTTC. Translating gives CASSLDSGAAYEQYF.

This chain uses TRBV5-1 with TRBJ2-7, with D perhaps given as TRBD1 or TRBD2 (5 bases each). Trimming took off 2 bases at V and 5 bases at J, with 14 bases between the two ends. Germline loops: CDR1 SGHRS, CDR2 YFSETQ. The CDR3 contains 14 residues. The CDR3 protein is CASSLVGARHEQYF. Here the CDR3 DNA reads TGCGCCAGCAGCTTAGTCGGGGCGCGCCACGAGCAGTACTTC.

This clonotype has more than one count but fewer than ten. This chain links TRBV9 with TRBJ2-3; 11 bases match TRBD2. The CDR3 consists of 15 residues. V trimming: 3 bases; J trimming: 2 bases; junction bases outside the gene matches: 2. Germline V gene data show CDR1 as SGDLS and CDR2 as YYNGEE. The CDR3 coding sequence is TGTGCCAGCAGCGAGACTAGCGGGGTCACAGATACGCAGTATTTT. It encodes CASSETSGVTDTQYF.

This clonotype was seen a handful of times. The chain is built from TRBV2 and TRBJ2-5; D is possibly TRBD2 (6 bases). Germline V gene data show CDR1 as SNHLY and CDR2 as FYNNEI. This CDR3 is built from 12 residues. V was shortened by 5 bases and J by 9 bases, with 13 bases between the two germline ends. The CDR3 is CASSPGGTAQYF. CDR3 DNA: TGTGCCAGCAGTCCCGGGGGTACAGCCCAGTACTTC.